The source of this TCR beta chain is a study of PD-1 blockade in classical Hodgkin lymphoma (dated by TCRdb to about 2020). Looking at the study overall: Nivolumab dosing was 3 mg/kg intravenously every 2 weeks, continuing until either disease progression or unacceptable toxicity. The study used CyTOF and TCR beta sequencing to define a peripheral blood immune signature of response to PD-1 blockade in classical Hodgkin lymphoma.

The Qiagen DNeasy kit was used to extract genomic DNA from unsorted PBMCs and from the negatively selected CD4+ and CD8+ fractions. TCR beta CDR3 regions were subjected to amplification by immunoSEQ multiplex PCR with primers that anneal to V and J segments. Amplification bias was minimized using a synthetic immune receptor repertoire, and residual bias was removed computationally after sequencing. The source study handled its data this way. Custom Python scripts were used to quantify repertoire diversity as the Shannon entropy index. Unsorted, CD4+ and CD8+ repertoires were examined separately, except in combined analyses, for which CD4+ and CD8+ sequences were merged in silico. Clonal expansion was defined as at least a 2-fold frequency increase after treatment relative to C1D1, with a pseudocount of 0.5 for undetected baseline clones. Singleton clones were defined as clones with 0 or 1 copy at C1D1, and non-singleton clones were defined as clones with 2 or more copies. Clones expanded in unsorted samples were assigned a CD4+, CD8+ or unknown annotation through matching of protein sequences in sorted samples from the same patient. Wilcoxon tests on paired samples were used to test diversity changes from C1D1 to C4D1. TCRdb re-hosts the immuneACCESS table, in-frame sequences only. Its copies lack some clones; in the studies checked, an unresolved V gene accounts for under half of them, and the cause for the rest is not known. The V and J calls and clone size were taken over from that table, and D and trimming were inferred from the DNA. The table for this sample lists about 41,000 clones; about 70% of them were counted only once. The ten largest account for about a fifth of the sample.

In regard to this clone: The clone's antigen remains unknown. Base qualities are not at hand, and no much larger clone is one base apart. In the same sample, other DNA sequences code for this CDR3.

Paper-wide results and their limitations: Trial patients with a complete response had baseline diversity similar to that of newly diagnosed patients, while partial responders and progressors had significantly lower diversity. The study covered only a single clinical trial cohort, and the causes of the repertoire differences, possibly disease activity or prior therapy, were still not defined. CD4+ but not CD8+ TCR diversity rose significantly by C4D1 (p=0.0027 vs p=0.16), most apparent in complete responders (p=0.02). Lower diversity was seen in patients whose nivolumab began less than 1 year after ASCT, and these patients were left out of later analyses so that immune reconstitution would not confound the results. Newly diagnosed patients were reported to have lower baseline TCR diversity than healthy donors, and relapsed/refractory patients were reported to have lower baseline TCR diversity still.

The sample's time point, from its label and the paper: cycle 1 day 1 (C1D1), immediately before nivolumab initiation. Every trial patient had relapsed following autologous stem cell transplantation, and prior brentuximab vedotin exposure was what differed among cohorts A, B and C. A total of 56 patients with relapsed/refractory classical Hodgkin lymphoma made up the trial cohort, and each patient's best overall response was complete response, partial response or progressive disease. Trial patients were treated with single-agent nivolumab in the multi-cohort phase II CheckMate 205 trial. Best overall response was determined by an independent review committee according to the 2007 International Working Group response criteria. Trial PBMCs were obtained immediately prior to nivolumab initiation (C1D1) and on therapy at cycle 2 day 1 and cycle 4 day 1. After peripheral blood was drawn into 8 mL Vacutainer Cell Preparation Tubes, PBMCs were isolated by centrifugation and then cryopreserved.

This TCR was recovered from a human donor with classical Hodgkin lymphoma. The material was peripheral blood mononuclear cells (PBMCs), obtained at baseline.

For the CDR3, the sequence is CASSLRQGSQPQHF. The nucleotide sequence is TGTGCCAGCAGCTTAAGACAGGGTAGTCAGCCCCAGCATTTT. The chain joins TRBV7-2 to TRBJ1-5; the central 7 bases match TRBD1. Taken from cysteine to phenylalanine, the CDR3 has 14 residues. The DNA shown is the 42-base CDR3, in frame from base 1. V trim: 2 bases; J trim: 6 bases; unmatched bases: 4. According to the germline V gene, CDR1 reads SGHTA and CDR2 reads FQGNSA.